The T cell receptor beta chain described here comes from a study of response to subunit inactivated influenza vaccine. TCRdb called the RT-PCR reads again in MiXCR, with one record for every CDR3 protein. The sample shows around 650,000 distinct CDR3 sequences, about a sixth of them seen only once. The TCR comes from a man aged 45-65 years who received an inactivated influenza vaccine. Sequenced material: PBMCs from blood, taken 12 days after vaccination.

The DNA for the CDR3 is TGTGCCAGCAGCTTCACTAGGGTCGGCTACAATGAGCAGTTCTTC. This sequence encodes CASSFTRVGYNEQFF. The genes are TRBV7-9 and TRBJ2-1; possible D gene TRBD2, 5 bases. Germline lookup yields CDR1 SEHNR and CDR2 FQNEAQ (reference sequence). V was shortened by 3 bases and J by 3 bases, with 12 bases between the two germline ends. The CDR3 sequence is 15 residues long. Filled out from reference TRBV7-9 and TRBJ2-1, the complete variable domain reads DTGVSQNPRHKITKRGQNVTFRCDPISEHNRLYWYRQTLGQGPEFLTYFQNEAQLEKSRLLSDRFSAERPKGSFSTLEIQRTEQGDSAMYLCASSFTRVGYNEQFFGPGTRLTVL.